These 23 T cell receptor beta chains share one sample of origin, sequenced in a study of blood T cell repertoires in COVID-19 (dated by TCRdb to the early 2020s). The protocol used for the library was the immunoSEQ multiplex PCR assay. TCRdb provides this immuneACCESS table in a form limited to in-frame rearrangements. Some clones are lacking; in checked studies, under half of them reflect an unresolved V gene, and why the rest are absent is not known. In all, the sample holds over 70,000 clones, and approximately 80% of those were seen once. The ten largest clones represent over 5.5% of the sample. The specimen was peripheral blood. All receptors derive from a man in his 70s with COVID-19, enrolled during active disease.

V is TRBV18 and J is TRBJ1-1; 8 bases line up with TRBD1. CDR1 and CDR2 (germline): KGHSH, LQKENI. V was pared by 0 bases and J by 5 bases, with 5 bases of the junction left unmatched. This CDR3 region has 15 residues. The CDR3 DNA reads as TGTGCCAGCTCACCACCGACAGGGGCGATTACTGAAGCTTTCTTT. It specifies CASSPPTGAITEAFF.

For this clone: Other DNA sequences of this sample code for an identical CDR3. The chain uses TRBV5-1 and TRBJ2-7; D remains unclear. V lost 0 bases to trimming and J lost 1 base, with 8 bases between them. Germline CDR1 SGHRS, CDR2 YFSETQ. This CDR3 contains 14 residues. DNA for the CDR3: TGCGCCAGCAGCTTGGCCGGGTGGTCCTACGAGCAGTACTTC. Its translation: CASSLAGWSYEQYF.

The CDR3 DNA follows: TGTGCCAGCAGCTCTGGACTAGCGGGATTCAACTACGAGCAGTACTTC. It is translated as CASSSGLAGFNYEQYF. J is TRBJ2-7 and V is TRBV5-6; 12 positions match TRBD2. Germline V lookup: CDR1 SGHDT, CDR2 YYEEEE. V trimming: 3 bases; J trimming: 3 bases; junction bases outside the gene matches: 7. The CDR3 length is 16 residues. Supplemented by reference TRBV5-6 and TRBJ2-7, the full variable domain reads DAGVTQSPTHLIKTRGQQVTLRCSPKSGHDTVSWYQQALGQGPQFIFQYYEEEERQRGNFPDRFSGHQFPNYSSELNVNALLLGDSALYLCASSSGLAGFNYEQYFGPGTRLTVT.

The chain carries TRBV6-2 or TRBV6-3 and TRBJ2-1; D is perhaps TRBD2 (6 bases). In germline, CDR1 is MNHEY, CDR2 SVGEGT. This CDR3 is 15 amino acids long. The germline V and J ends were trimmed by 5 bases and 5 bases, with 16 bases remaining between them. CDR3 protein: CASSPAGTPNNEQFF. CDR3 DNA: TGTGCCAGCAGTCCGGCCGGGACTCCCAACAATGAGCAGTTCTTC.

This sequence joins TRBV19 and TRBJ2-5, with D tentatively TRBD1 (6 bases). From germline, CDR1 is LNHDA and CDR2 SQIVND (reference sequence). The V and J ends lost 1 base and 0 bases respectively, with 9 bases between them. The CDR3 is 15 residues long. CDR3 sequence reads: CASSIGDTHQETQYF. The CDR3 DNA follows: TGTGCCAGTAGTATAGGGGACACACACCAAGAGACCCAGTACTTC.

V and J are TRBV28 and TRBJ2-7, with 9 bases lining up with TRBD1. CDR1 MDHEN and CDR2 SYDVKM come from the germline V gene. The J segment lost 3 bases and the V segment lost 6 bases, leaving 3 bases of the junction unmatched. This CDR3 spans 13 amino acids. The CDR3 is CASRRTGVYEQYF. Written as DNA, the CDR3 is TGTGCCAGCAGGAGGACAGGGGTCTACGAGCAGTACTTC. The full variable domain, rest sourced from reference TRBV28 and TRBJ2-7, is DVKVTQSSRYLVKRTGEKVFLECVQDMDHENMFWYRQDPGLGLRLIYFSYDVKMKEKGDIPEGYSVSREKKERFSLILESASTNQTSMYLCASRRTGVYEQYFGPGTRLTVT.

The genes are TRBV4-3 and TRBJ2-7; possible D gene TRBD1, 5 bases. Per the germline V gene, CDR1 is LGHNA and CDR2 is YSLEER. This CDR3 has 14 amino acids. The V and J ends lost 0 bases and 3 bases respectively, with 9 bases between them. The CDR3 spells CASSQEVTVYEQYF. The CDR3 nucleotides read TGCGCCAGCAGCCAAGAAGTGACAGTCTACGAGCAGTACTTC.

V and J are TRBV29-1 and TRBJ2-7; TRBD1 might be the D (6 bases). Trimming took off 4 bases at V and 2 bases at J, with 12 bases between the two ends. The CDR3 covers 13 residues. CDR1 is SQVTM, CDR2 ANQGSEA, per germline. CDR3 DNA sequence: TGCAGCGTTGTGGGGGCGATTACCTACGAGCAGTACTTC. It is translated as CSVVGAITYEQYF.

The gene calls are TRBV28 and TRBJ1-4; no definite D call. Between the trimmed V and J ends, which lost 5 bases and 8 bases, there was a span of 18 bases. CDR1 is MDHEN and CDR2 is SYDVKM in the germline V gene. There are 15 residues in the CDR3. CDR3 protein: CASSRNGLGREKLFF. CDR3 nucleotide sequence: TGTGCCAGCAGTCGAAATGGACTGGGGAGGGAAAAACTGTTTTTT.

This chain connects TRBV2 to TRBJ2-7, with 10 bases fitting TRBD1. Looked up from germline, CDR1 is SNHLY and CDR2 is FYNNEI. The CDR3 sequence is 13 residues long. V lost 6 bases, J lost 5 bases, and 4 bases stayed unmatched. CDR3 loop: CASRGQGSHEQYF. The CDR3 bases are TGTGCCAGCAGGGGACAGGGGTCCCACGAGCAGTACTTC.

The rearrangement uses TRBV5-3 and TRBJ2-7, with D possibly being TRBD2 (5 bases). TRBV5-3 is given ORF status, its function remaining uncertain. The CDR3 sequence is 16 residues long. Trimming left V 4 bases short and J 2 bases short, with 19 bases between. CDR3 nucleotide sequence: TGTGCCAGAAGCCCCCCTCGGCTAGCCCCCCCCTACGAGCAGTACTTC. Translation: CARSPPRLAPPYEQYF.

The rearrangement joins TRBV5-1 to TRBJ2-7; TRBD2 matches 7 bases. Germline CDR1 and CDR2: SGHRS and YFSETQ. The CDR3 sequence is 14 residues long. The ends lost 4 bases at V and 5 bases at J; junction bases unmatched: 9. The CDR3 region has the DNA TGCGCCAGCAGCCTTAGCGGGTTTATGAACGAGCAGTACTTC. It specifies CASSLSGFMNEQYF.

This clone has only one observation. The V call is TRBV7-2, the J call TRBJ1-1; D is undetermined. Trimming cost V 2 bases and J 0 bases, with 7 bases left between them. The CDR3 totals 14 residues. Germline CDR1 reads SGHTA; CDR2 reads FQGNSA. CDR3 residues: CASSLQALNTEAFF. The CDR3 DNA is TGTGCCAGCAGCTTACAGGCGCTGAACACTGAAGCTTTCTTT. Full variable domain (rest looked up from reference TRBV7-2 and TRBJ1-1): GAGVSQSPSNKVTEKGKDVELRCDPISGHTALYWYRQSLGQGLEFLIYFQGNSAPDKSGLPSDRFSAERTGGSVSTLTIQRTQQEDSAVYLCASSLQALNTEAFFGQGTRLTVV.

The chain couples TRBV6-4 to TRBJ2-1; 7 bases map to TRBD1. Germline V lookup: CDR1 MRHNA, CDR2 SNTAGT. The junction had 14 bases not matched to a gene; V was cut back by 6 bases and J by 6 bases. The CDR3 covers 16 residues. The CDR3 DNA sequence: TGTGCCAGCAGCCCAGACAGGGCCATCTACCGCAATGAGCAGTTCTTC. Translation gives CASSPDRAIYRNEQFF.

This clone is a singleton in its sample. The genes are TRBV7-6 and TRBJ1-6; 7 bases map to TRBD1. Trimming took 4 bases from V and 6 from J; bases not matched to a gene: 12. The CDR3 is 17 amino acids. The germline V gene encodes CDR1 SGHVS and CDR2 FNYEAQ. The CDR3 reads CASSSRLTGTVNSPLHF. CDR3 DNA sequence: TGTGCCAGCAGCTCAAGACTGACAGGGACCGTTAATTCACCCCTCCACTTT.

This clone was recorded a few times. V and J are TRBV7-9 and TRBJ1-2, with D tentatively TRBD1 (5 bases). The V gene lost 5 bases and the J gene lost 4 bases, with 14 bases spanning the gap. The CDR3 consists of 14 residues. Germline V gene lookup returns CDR1 SEHNR and CDR2 FQNEAQ (reference sequence). The CDR3: CASSQGEGLYGYTF. Written as DNA, the CDR3 is TGTGCCAGCAGCCAAGGGGAGGGCCTCTATGGCTACACCTTC.

The chain links TRBV7-3 to TRBJ2-7; D is uncertain. Germline-derived CDR1 and CDR2 are SGHTA and FQGTGA. The ends were cut back, 2 bases at V and 0 bases at J, with 5 bases in the middle. The CDR3 has 13 amino acids. The CDR3, as DNA: TGTGCCAGCAGCTTATCTAACTCCTACGAGCAGTACTTC. Its protein product is CASSLSNSYEQYF.

The V and J genes are TRBV9 and TRBJ2-3, with a weak D call TRBD2 (6 bases). CDR3 length equals 15 residues. Germline V gene sequence: CDR1 SGDLS, CDR2 YYNGEE. V lost 4 bases to trimming and J lost 4 bases, with 16 bases between them. Written as DNA, the CDR3 is TGTGCCAGCAGCATCGGCTCTAGCGTTTCAGATACGCAGTATTTT. Amino acid sequence: CASSIGSSVSDTQYF.

This chain uses TRBV30 with TRBJ1-1; no definite D call. Per the germline V gene, CDR1 is GTSNPN and CDR2 is SVGIG (reference sequence). V was pared by 5 bases and J by 3 bases, with 13 bases between. This CDR3 comprises 13 residues. The CDR3 reads CAWLALSYTEAFF. The CDR3 region has the DNA TGTGCCTGGTTGGCCCTCTCCTACACTGAAGCTTTCTTT.

The rearrangement uses TRBV2 and TRBJ2-6, with TRBD2 matching 7 bases. The germline V gene encodes CDR1 SNHLY and CDR2 FYNNEI. The V and J ends lost 7 bases and 0 bases, in that order; junction bases with no gene match: 6. The CDR3 totals 16 residues. CDR3 in amino acids: CASNSGGISGANVLTF. DNA for the CDR3: TGTGCCAGCAATTCGGGGGGTATCTCTGGGGCCAACGTCCTGACTTTC.

This sequence joins TRBV28 and TRBJ2-3; a weak D match, TRBD1 (6 bases). Deletions cut 9 bases from V and 2 bases from J, with 15 bases between. Germline CDR1 MDHEN, CDR2 SYDVKM. This CDR3 region has 14 residues. CDR3 coding DNA: TGTGCCAGTCTGGGACACATACACACAGATACGCAGTATTTT. Translated, it gives CASLGHIHTDTQYF. Filled out from reference TRBV28 and TRBJ2-3, the complete variable domain reads DVKVTQSSRYLVKRTGEKVFLECVQDMDHENMFWYRQDPGLGLRLIYFSYDVKMKEKGDIPEGYSVSREKKERFSLILESASTNQTSMYLCASLGHIHTDTQYFGPGTRLTVL.

This chain links TRBV6-5 with TRBJ1-1; 7 bases map to TRBD1. The germline V gene encodes CDR1 MNHEY and CDR2 SVGAGI. This CDR3 has 12 amino acids. J gave up 7 bases and V 9 bases, and 8 bases lay outside the gene matches. The CDR3 spells CASGDRAFEAFF. The CDR3 nucleotides are TGTGCCAGTGGGGACAGAGCCTTTGAAGCTTTCTTT.

In DNA form, the CDR3 reads TGCGCCAGCAGCTTGGTAGTAGCGGTGGAAGGCCGGGAGACCCAGTACTTC. Translated, it gives CASSLVVAVEGRETQYF. The chain recombines TRBV5-1 with TRBJ2-5; TRBD2 might be the D (6 bases). The germline V and J ends were trimmed by 0 bases and 5 bases, with 20 bases remaining between them. The CDR3 extends over 17 amino acids. Germline-derived CDR1 and CDR2 are SGHRS and YFSETQ.